The clone carrying this TCR beta chain was recorded many times. The antigen remains undetermined. A read error may explain this, as a much larger clone is one base away. Each patient came to thyroid surgery without any prior treatment (of any kind). This CDR3 region has 14 residues. Germline CDR1 reads MRHNA; CDR2 reads SNTAGT. The sample originates from a study of metastatic and nonmetastatic thyroid tumors. Study outcomes and limitations: Benign nodules were reported to have significantly lower TCR beta diversity than malignant thyroid tumors, in blood and tumor.

TCRdb used MiXCR to call clones anew from the PCR reads. Of under 75,000 clones listed, around 20% are singletons. Source material: blood. The source is a female donor with papillary thyroid cancer or a benign thyroid nodule (not recorded which). Some clones in this sample may be carry-over from other donors' samples. The V and J genes are TRBV6-4 and TRBJ1-5; D not resolved. CDR3 protein: CASRRSYSNRPQHF. The CDR3 nucleotides are TGTGCCAGCAGGAGAAGCTATAGCAATCGGCCCCAGCATTTT.